These T cell receptor beta chains were read from a single sample in a study of shared clonotypes between healthy human individuals. Using immunoSEQ multiplex PCR, the repertoire was profiled, and TCRdb retains in-frame clones only, with some absent. The table lists about 380,000 clones, about 96% of them singletons. The material sequenced was memory CD8+ T cells sorted from blood. The receptors were gathered from a man aged 30 to 45 in good health. CDR3s include the opening cysteine and the closing phenylalanine or tryptophan. The order of the fields is clone size, V gene, J gene, D gene, CDR3 DNA, CDR3 protein. The D gene is left open where the match is weak. Size is stated for part of the rows, as once, few or many counts, or as a class when the clone is expanded.

clone size: -
V gene: TRBV5-1
J gene: TRBJ2-7
D gene: -
CDR3 DNA: TGCGCCAGCAGCTTGGGTGGGTACGAGCAGTACTTC
CDR3 protein: CASSLGGYEQYF

clone size: -
V gene: TRBV5-1
J gene: TRBJ2-7
D gene: -
CDR3 DNA: TGCGCCAGCAGCTTGGCGGACAGTCGGTCCTACGAGCAGTACTTC
CDR3 protein: CASSLADSRSYEQYF

clone size: -
V gene: TRBV30
J gene: TRBJ1-6
D gene: -
CDR3 DNA: TGTGCCTGGAAGGTTGTGCCCGGTCGGGATTCACCCCTCCACTTT
CDR3 protein: CAWKVVPGRDSPLHF

clone size: -
V gene: TRBV14
J gene: TRBJ2-1
D gene: TRBD2
CDR3 DNA: TGTGCCAGCAGCCAAGACCCCGCTAGCGGCCTCTTAAGCTCCTACAATGAGCAGTTCTTC
CDR3 protein: CASSQDPASGLLSSYNEQFF

clone size: -
V gene: TRBV25-1
J gene: TRBJ1-1
D gene: -
CDR3 DNA: TGTGCCAGCAGTGACTACCTGAACACTGAAGCTTTCTTT
CDR3 protein: CASSDYLNTEAFF

clone size: -
V gene: TRBV6-5
J gene: TRBJ1-3
D gene: -
CDR3 DNA: TGTGCCAGCAGTTACACCCGACAGGGAAACACCATATATTTT
CDR3 protein: CASSYTRQGNTIYF

clone size: once
V gene: TRBV6-1
J gene: TRBJ2-2
D gene: -
CDR3 DNA: TGTGCCAGCAGTGGGCAGAACACCGGGGAGCTGTTTTTT
CDR3 protein: CASSGQNTGELFF

clone size: -
V gene: TRBV5-6
J gene: TRBJ1-3
D gene: -
CDR3 DNA: TGTGCCAGCAGCTTGGCGGCAGGGACGTCCTCTGGAAACACCATATATTTT
CDR3 protein: CASSLAAGTSSGNTIYF

clone size: -
V gene: TRBV7-6
J gene: TRBJ2-1
D gene: -
CDR3 DNA: TGTGCCAGCAGCTTAGTATCGAGCGGAAAGTACAATGAGCAGTTCTTC
CDR3 protein: CASSLVSSGKYNEQFF

clone size: -
V gene: TRBV21-1
J gene: TRBJ2-3
D gene: -
CDR3 DNA: TGTGCCAGCAGCAAAGTCAAGCGGGGGACCACAGATACGCAGTATTTT
CDR3 protein: CASSKVKRGTTDTQYF

clone size: -
V gene: TRBV4-1
J gene: TRBJ2-4
D gene: -
CDR3 DNA: TGCGCCAGCAGCCAGGGAGGCATTCAGTACTTC
CDR3 protein: CASSQGGIQYF

clone size: once
V gene: TRBV19
J gene: TRBJ1-5
D gene: TRBD1
CDR3 DNA: TGTGCCAGTAGTATAGTATTCGGCAGGGGGAACAATCAGCCCCAGCATTTT
CDR3 protein: CASSIVFGRGNNQPQHF

clone size: -
V gene: TRBV13
J gene: TRBJ2-3
D gene: -
CDR3 DNA: TGTGCCAGCAGCTTAGCCGGGAACACAGATACGCAGTATTTT
CDR3 protein: CASSLAGNTDTQYF

clone size: -
V gene: TRBV11-2
J gene: TRBJ2-7
D gene: -
CDR3 DNA: TGTGCCAGCAGCTACGGGTATGGTTACGAGCAGTACTTC
CDR3 protein: CASSYGYGYEQYF

clone size: -
V gene: TRBV5-1
J gene: TRBJ2-7
D gene: -
CDR3 DNA: TGCGCCAGCTCCTCCCGACCCAATGGAATAGGAGGGGGGTTGTGGGAGCAGTACTTC
CDR3 protein: CASSSRPNGIGGGLWEQYF

clone size: -
V gene: TRBV11-2
J gene: TRBJ1-2
D gene: -
CDR3 DNA: TGTGCCAGCAGCTTGAGTCCAAGAACGGGACGGCCGAGCTATGGCTACACCTTT
CDR3 protein: CASSLSPRTGRPSYGYTF

clone size: -
V gene: TRBV5-1
J gene: TRBJ2-3
D gene: TRBD2
CDR3 DNA: TGCGCCAGCAGCTCCGGACTAGCGGGAGCCCCCCATACGCAGTATTTT
CDR3 protein: CASSSGLAGAPHTQYF

clone size: -
V gene: TRBV7-9
J gene: TRBJ1-1
D gene: -
CDR3 DNA: TGTGCCAGCAGCTTAGGTCCCCCCGAAGCTTTCTTT
CDR3 protein: CASSLGPPEAFF

clone size: -
V gene: TRBV5-1
J gene: TRBJ2-7
D gene: -
CDR3 DNA: TGCGCCAGCAGCTTTTTCTCCTCCGAGCAGTACTTC
CDR3 protein: CASSFFSSEQYF

clone size: few
V gene: TRBV10-3
J gene: TRBJ1-1
D gene: -
CDR3 DNA: TGTGCCATCAGTGGGAACACTGAAGCTTTCTTT
CDR3 protein: CAISGNTEAFF

clone size: -
V gene: TRBV6-4
J gene: TRBJ1-1
D gene: -
CDR3 DNA: TGTGCCAGCAGTGCTGACATGGGGACTGAAGCTTTCTTT
CDR3 protein: CASSADMGTEAFF

clone size: -
V gene: TRBV10-1
J gene: TRBJ2-3
D gene: -
CDR3 DNA: TGCGCCAGCAGTGAGGCCAGCACAGATACGCAGTATTTT
CDR3 protein: CASSEASTDTQYF

clone size: -
V gene: TRBV28
J gene: TRBJ2-7
D gene: -
CDR3 DNA: TGTGCCAGCAGTCGGGGTTACGAGCAGTACTTC
CDR3 protein: CASSRGYEQYF

clone size: once
V gene: TRBV11-3
J gene: TRBJ2-4
D gene: TRBD1
CDR3 DNA: TGTGCCAGCAGCTTTCCGACAGGGACCTTGCCCAAAAACATTCAGTACTTC
CDR3 protein: CASSFPTGTLPKNIQYF